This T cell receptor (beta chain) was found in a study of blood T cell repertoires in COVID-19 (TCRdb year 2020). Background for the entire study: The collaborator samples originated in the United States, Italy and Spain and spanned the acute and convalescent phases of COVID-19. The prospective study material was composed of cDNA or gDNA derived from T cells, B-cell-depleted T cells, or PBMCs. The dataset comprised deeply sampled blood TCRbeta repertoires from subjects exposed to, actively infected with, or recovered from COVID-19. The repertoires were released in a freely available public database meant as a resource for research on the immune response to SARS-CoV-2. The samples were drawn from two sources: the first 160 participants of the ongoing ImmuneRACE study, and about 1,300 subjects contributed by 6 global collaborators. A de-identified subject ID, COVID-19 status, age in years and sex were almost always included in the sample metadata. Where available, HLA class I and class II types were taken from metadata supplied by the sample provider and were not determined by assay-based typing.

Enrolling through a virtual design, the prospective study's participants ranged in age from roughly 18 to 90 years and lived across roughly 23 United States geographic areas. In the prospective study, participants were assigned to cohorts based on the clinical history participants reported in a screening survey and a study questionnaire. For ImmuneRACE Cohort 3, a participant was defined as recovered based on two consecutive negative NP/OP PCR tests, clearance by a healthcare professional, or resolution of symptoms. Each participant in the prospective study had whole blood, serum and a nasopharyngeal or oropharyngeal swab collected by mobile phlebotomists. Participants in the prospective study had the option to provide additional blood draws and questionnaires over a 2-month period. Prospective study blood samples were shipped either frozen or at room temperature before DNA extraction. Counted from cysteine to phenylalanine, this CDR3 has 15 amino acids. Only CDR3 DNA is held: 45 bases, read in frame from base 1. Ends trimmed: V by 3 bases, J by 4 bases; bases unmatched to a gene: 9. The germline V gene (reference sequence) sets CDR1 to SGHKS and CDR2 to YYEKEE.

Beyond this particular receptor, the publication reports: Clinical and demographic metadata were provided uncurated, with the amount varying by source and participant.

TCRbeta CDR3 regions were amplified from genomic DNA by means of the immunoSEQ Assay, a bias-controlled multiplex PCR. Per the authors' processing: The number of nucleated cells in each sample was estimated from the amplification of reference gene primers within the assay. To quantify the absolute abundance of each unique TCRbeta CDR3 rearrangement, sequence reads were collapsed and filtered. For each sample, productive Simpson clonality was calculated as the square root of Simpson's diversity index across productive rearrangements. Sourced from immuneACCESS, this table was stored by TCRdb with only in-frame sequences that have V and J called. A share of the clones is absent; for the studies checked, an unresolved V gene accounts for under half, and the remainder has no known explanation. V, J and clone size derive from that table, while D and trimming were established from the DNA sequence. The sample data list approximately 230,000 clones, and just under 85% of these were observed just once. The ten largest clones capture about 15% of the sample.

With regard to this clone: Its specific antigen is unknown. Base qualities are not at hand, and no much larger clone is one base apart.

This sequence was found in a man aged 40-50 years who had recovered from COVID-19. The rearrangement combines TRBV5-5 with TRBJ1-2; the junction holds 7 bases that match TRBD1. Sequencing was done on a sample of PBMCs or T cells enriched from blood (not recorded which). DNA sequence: TGTGCCAGCAGCTCTTGGGACAGACGTCTCTATGGCTACACCTTC. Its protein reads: CASSSWDRRLYGYTF.